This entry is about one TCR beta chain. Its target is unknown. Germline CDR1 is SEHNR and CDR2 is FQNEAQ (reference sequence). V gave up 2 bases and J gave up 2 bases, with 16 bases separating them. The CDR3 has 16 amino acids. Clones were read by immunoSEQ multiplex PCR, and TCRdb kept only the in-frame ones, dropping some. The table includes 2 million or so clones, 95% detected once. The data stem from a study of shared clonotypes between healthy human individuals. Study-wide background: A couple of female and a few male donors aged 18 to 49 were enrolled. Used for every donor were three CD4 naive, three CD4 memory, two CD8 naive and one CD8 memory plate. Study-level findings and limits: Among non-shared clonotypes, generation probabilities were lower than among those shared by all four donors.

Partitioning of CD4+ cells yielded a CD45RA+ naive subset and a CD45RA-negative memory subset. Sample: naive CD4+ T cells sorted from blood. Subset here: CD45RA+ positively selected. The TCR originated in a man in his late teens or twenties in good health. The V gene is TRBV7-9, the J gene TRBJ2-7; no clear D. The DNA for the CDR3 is TGTGCCAGCAGCTTAAAAGGGTATCCGGGCACCTACGAGCAGTACTTC. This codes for CASSLKGYPGTYEQYF. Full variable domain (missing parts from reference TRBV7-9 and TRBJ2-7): DTGVSQNPRHKITKRGQNVTFRCDPISEHNRLYWYRQTLGQGPEFLTYFQNEAQLEKSRLLSDRFSAERPKGSFSTLEIQRTEQGDSAMYLCASSLKGYPGTYEQYFGPGTRLTVT.